A single sample gave rise to the 3 T cell receptor beta chains below, sequenced in a study of shared clonotypes between healthy human individuals. Profiled with immunoSEQ multiplex PCR; TCRdb holds only in-frame clones, not every one. The sample holds about 470,000 clones, 75% to 85% seen once. Material: PBMCs. These receptors all come from a woman aged 40 to 55 in good health. Some clones in this sample may be carry-over from other donors' samples.

The chain links TRBV28 to TRBJ2-1; D may be TRBD1 or TRBD2 (5 bases each). The germline V gene encodes CDR1 MDHEN and CDR2 SYDVKM. Trimming removed 7 bases from V and 6 bases from J, with 19 bases in between. This CDR3 is built from 15 residues. The CDR3 sequence is CASTSGTPTGNEQFF. CDR3 DNA: TGTGCCAGCACCTCCGGGACCCCGACCGGCAATGAGCAGTTCTTC.

V gene TRBV5-1 combines with J gene TRBJ1-1; 10 bases map to TRBD1. The CDR3 is 15 amino acids. The germline V gene has CDR1 SGHRS and CDR2 YFSETQ. V trimming: 4 bases; J trimming: 1 base; junction bases outside the gene matches: 4. CDR3 DNA sequence: TGCGCCAGCAGCGCGGGGACAGGGGCGAACACTGAAGCTTTCTTT. Translation gives CASSAGTGANTEAFF.

Of note for this clone: With a much larger clone just one base away, this may be a read error. The V call is TRBV5-4, the J call TRBJ2-7, with D unresolved. CDR1 SGHNT and CDR2 YYREEE come from the germline V gene (reference sequence). The CDR3 has 16 amino acids. The germline V and J ends were trimmed by 4 bases and 6 bases, with 23 bases remaining between them. The CDR3 sequence is CASSAPLAPPKSEQYF. The CDR3 coding sequence is TGTGCCAGCAGCGCCCCTTTAGCCCCCCCAAAGTCCGAGCAGTACTTC. Supplemented by reference TRBV5-4 and TRBJ2-7, the full variable domain reads ETGVTQSPTHLIKTRGQQVTLRCSSQSGHNTVSWYQQALGQGPQFIFQYYREEENGRGNFPPRFSGLQFPNYSSELNVNALELDDSALYLCASSAPLAPPKSEQYFGPGTRLTVT.